A selection of T cell receptor beta chains follows, all from one sample in a study of PD-L1 blockade in urothelial cancer. Data came from immunoSEQ multiplex PCR; TCRdb stores just in-frame clones and leaves some out. Of approximately 50,000 clones listed, approximately 80% are singletons. The sample consisted of PBMCs, taken around atezolizumab (anti-PD-L1) treatment. Every receptor here comes from a man over 45 with urothelial cancer. Each CDR3 is given with its conserved first and last residue. Each record gives: clone size, J gene, V gene, D gene, CDR3 DNA, CDR3 protein. D genes are given only for firm matches. Size values are once, few and many counts, or a class for expanded clones, and some rows have none.

-,TRBJ1-1,TRBV5-1,TRBD1,TGCGCCAGCAGGGCCGGGACAGGGTTCACTGAAGCTTTCTTT,CASRAGTGFTEAFF
-,TRBJ1-2,TRBV2,-,TGTGCCAGCAGTGAAGCGCGGAGCGGAACTAACTATGGCTACACCTTC,CASSEARSGTNYGYTF
-,TRBJ1-3,TRBV9,TRBD1,TGTGCCAGCAGCCGTCAGGGGGGTGGCGGAAACACCATATATTTT,CASSRQGGGGNTIYF
few,TRBJ1-6,TRBV15,TRBD1,TGTGCCACCAGCAGAGACTCACACCGGACAGGGGGCTTGTCACCCCTCCACTTT,CATSRDSHRTGGLSPLHF
-,TRBJ1-2,TRBV18,TRBD1,TGTGCCAGCTCACCAGGGACAGGGGCCCAGAAGAACTATGGCTACACCTTC,CASSPGTGAQKNYGYTF
-,TRBJ2-1,TRBV10-1,TRBD2,TGCGCCAGCAGTACCAGCGGGAGATTCGGTGAGCAGTTCTTC,CASSTSGRFGEQFF
-,TRBJ2-3,TRBV19,-,TGTGCCAGTAGTAGCCTCCGGCGGTGGGATACGCAGTATTTT,CASSSLRRWDTQYF
few,TRBJ1-4,TRBV25-1,TRBD1,TGTGCCAGCAGTGAATCAATAGGACAGGCGGAAAAACTGTTTTTT,CASSESIGQAEKLFF
once,TRBJ1-5,TRBV7-2,-,TGTGCCAGCAGCTTTTCAGGAAATAGCAATCAGCCCCAGCATTTT,CASSFSGNSNQPQHF
-,TRBJ1-5,TRBV5-1,TRBD1,TGCGCCAGCAGCTTGGGGACAGGGGGCCTCAATCAGCCCCAGCATTTT,CASSLGTGGLNQPQHF
-,TRBJ2-1,TRBV11-2,TRBD2,TGTGCCAGCAGCTTAGGGACTAGCTCCTACAATGAGCAGTTCTTC,CASSLGTSSYNEQFF
-,TRBJ1-6,TRBV6-1,TRBD1,TGTGCCAGCAGTGAAGTAGGGTCAGGGGGCCGGTATTCACCCCTCCACTTT,CASSEVGSGGRYSPLHF
-,TRBJ2-4,TRBV2,-,TGTGCCAGCAGGCAGGCCAGGGGCAACGAAAACATTCAGTACTTC,CASRQARGNENIQYF
-,TRBJ1-4,TRBV5-6,TRBD1,TGTGCCAGCAGCTCCAAGACAGGGGCCCCCGAAAAACTGTTTTTT,CASSSKTGAPEKLFF
-,TRBJ2-3,TRBV6-5,-,TGTGCCAGCAGTTACGCCCGGGGTTTTAGCACAGATACGCAGTATTTT,CASSYARGFSTDTQYF
few,TRBJ2-1,TRBV9,TRBD1,TGTGCCAGCAGCGTATTGGACAGGGTTGGCAATGAGCAGTTCTTC,CASSVLDRVGNEQFF
-,TRBJ1-3,TRBV18,TRBD1,TGTGCCAGCTCACAGGACAGGGCCGGGGGCGGAAACACCATATATTTT,CASSQDRAGGGNTIYF
-,TRBJ2-7,TRBV29-1,TRBD1,TGCAGCGGGGGGACAGGGGGCTACGAGCAGTACTTC,CSGGTGGYEQYF
-,TRBJ1-2,TRBV27,-,TGTGCCAGCAGTCAGAATAACTATGGCTACACCTTC,CASSQNNYGYTF
-,TRBJ2-2,TRBV29-1,-,TGCAGCGGCGACACACCGAACACCGGGGAGCTGTTTTTT,CSGDTPNTGELFF
-,TRBJ2-7,TRBV5-4,TRBD1,TGTGCCAGCAGCACCACCACAGGGGGTTGGGACTACGAGCAGTACTTC,CASSTTTGGWDYEQYF
-,TRBJ2-4,TRBV7-8,-,TGTGCCAGCAGCGCGCGACCCGGAGCAGACCTAGCCAAAAACATTCAGTACTTC,CASSARPGADLAKNIQYF
-,TRBJ2-6,TRBV2,-,TGTGCCAGCGAGTGGGGCGCTGGGGCCAACGTCCTGACTTTC,CASEWGAGANVLTF
-,TRBJ2-7,TRBV19,TRBD1,TGTGCCAGTAGTATCCGACAGGGTTACGAGCAGTACTTC,CASSIRQGYEQYF
-,TRBJ1-5,TRBV19,-,TGTGCCAGTAGTATAGTCGGACAAATCAATCAGCCCCAGCATTTT,CASSIVGQINQPQHF
-,TRBJ1-1,TRBV30,-,TGTGCCTGGAGAGGGGGATACGGGAACACTGAAGCTTTCTTT,CAWRGGYGNTEAFF
-,TRBJ2-1,TRBV10-1,-,TGCGCCAGCAGTGGAGGCTGGACAGAGTCCTACAATGAGCAGTTCTTC,CASSGGWTESYNEQFF
-,TRBJ2-7,TRBV30,TRBD1,TGTGCCTGGAGCTCCGGGACAGGGTATGAGCAGTACTTC,CAWSSGTGYEQYF
few,TRBJ2-2,TRBV6-5,TRBD1,TGTGCCACCTCGACAGGGGGAGGCACCGGGGAGCTGTTTTTT,CATSTGGGTGELFF
-,TRBJ2-1,TRBV7-8,TRBD2,TGTGCCAGCAGCTTAGGGGGTAGCGGGGGGGCAATCAATGAGCAGTTCTTC,CASSLGGSGGAINEQFF
-,TRBJ1-2,TRBV27,TRBD1,TGTGCCAGCAGTTCGTACAGGGGGCAAACCCATGGCTACACCTTC,CASSSYRGQTHGYTF
few,TRBJ2-7,TRBV10-3,-,TGTGCCATCAGTCGGGACACCTCGACCTACGAGCAGTACTTC,CAISRDTSTYEQYF
-,TRBJ2-3,TRBV12-5,TRBD1,TGTGCTAGTGGTTGGGACAGACTCACAGATACGCAGTATTTT,CASGWDRLTDTQYF
-,TRBJ2-7,TRBV27,-,TGTGCCAGCCGACGCAGGGATGAGTACGAGCAGTACTTC,CASRRRDEYEQYF
-,TRBJ1-2,TRBV10-3,-,TGTGCCATAAAGGGCACAGGCACTTTCTATGGCTACACCTTC,CAIKGTGTFYGYTF
-,TRBJ2-7,TRBV29-1,-,TGCAGCGTTGAACGGCTAGTGTCCTACGAGCAGTACTTC,CSVERLVSYEQYF
few,TRBJ2-3,TRBV2,TRBD2,TGTGCCAGCAGTGAAAGACTAGCGGGGGGCCATCCTTCTAGCTATACGCAGTATTTT,CASSERLAGGHPSSYTQYF
-,TRBJ1-1,TRBV10-3,TRBD1,TGTGCCATCAAATCGACAGGGGCGAACACTGAAGCTTTCTTT,CAIKSTGANTEAFF
once,TRBJ1-5,TRBV10-1,-,TGCGCCAGCAGTGAGTCTGGGCCCGTTCTTGATGATCAGCCCCAGCATTTT,CASSESGPVLDDQPQHF
-,TRBJ2-2,TRBV10-3,TRBD1,TGTGCCACCCAAGGCCGGACAGGGGGGAACACCGGGGAGCTGTTTTTT,CATQGRTGGNTGELFF
-,TRBJ1-3,TRBV10-3,-,TGTGCCATCAGGGAGTGGCGGTCCTCTGGAAACACCATATATTTT,CAIREWRSSGNTIYF
-,TRBJ1-1,TRBV9,TRBD1,TGTGCCAGCAGCGTGTCCACAGGGGAGACTGAAGCTTTCTTT,CASSVSTGETEAFF
-,TRBJ2-7,TRBV29-1,TRBD1,TGCAGCGTTGAAGATGCGGGGACAGGGGTCTACGAGCAGTACTTC,CSVEDAGTGVYEQYF
once,TRBJ2-3,TRBV6-1,-,TGTGCCTCACAGACTAGGTGGACAGATACGCAGTATTTT,CASQTRWTDTQYF
-,TRBJ2-2,TRBV7-2,TRBD2,TGTGCCAGCAGGCTAGCCCCCAGCGGGGACCGTTGGGCCGGGGAGCTGTTTTTT,CASRLAPSGDRWAGELFF
once,TRBJ1-1,TRBV7-7,-,TGTGCTAGCAGCTTTTCTTTTGGGGGCGCGGACACTGAAGCTTTCTTT,CASSFSFGGADTEAFF
once,TRBJ2-2,TRBV7-2,TRBD2,TGTGCCAGCAGCTTAGTCGCGGGGGGCGACACCGGGGAGCTGTTTTTT,CASSLVAGGDTGELFF
-,TRBJ1-1,TRBV9,-,TGTGCCAGCAGCGTAGCTGGGGGGGGCACTGAAGCTTTCTTT,CASSVAGGGTEAFF
-,TRBJ2-5,TRBV4-3,-,TGCGCCAGCAGCCGCCTCGGAGGACTTCAAGAGACCCAGTACTTC,CASSRLGGLQETQYF
-,TRBJ1-1,TRBV5-1,-,TGCGCCAGCAGCTTGGCGATCACAGGGCCTGGCACTGAAGCTTTCTTT,CASSLAITGPGTEAFF
-,TRBJ2-7,TRBV7-9,TRBD1,TGTGCCAGCGTCCGGGACAGGGACCCCTACGAGCAGTACTTC,CASVRDRDPYEQYF